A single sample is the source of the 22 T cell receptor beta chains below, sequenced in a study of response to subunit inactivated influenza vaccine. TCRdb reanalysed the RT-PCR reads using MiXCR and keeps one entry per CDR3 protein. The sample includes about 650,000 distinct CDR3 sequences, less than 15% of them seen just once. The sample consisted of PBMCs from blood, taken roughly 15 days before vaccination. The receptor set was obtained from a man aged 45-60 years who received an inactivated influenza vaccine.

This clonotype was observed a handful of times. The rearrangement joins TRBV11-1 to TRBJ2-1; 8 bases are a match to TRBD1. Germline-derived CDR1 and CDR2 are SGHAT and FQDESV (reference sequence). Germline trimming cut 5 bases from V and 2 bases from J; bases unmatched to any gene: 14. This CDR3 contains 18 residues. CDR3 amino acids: CASSKTNSRQGPYNEQFF. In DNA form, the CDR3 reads TGTGCCAGCAGCAAAACTAACTCGAGACAGGGGCCCTACAATGAGCAGTTCTTC.

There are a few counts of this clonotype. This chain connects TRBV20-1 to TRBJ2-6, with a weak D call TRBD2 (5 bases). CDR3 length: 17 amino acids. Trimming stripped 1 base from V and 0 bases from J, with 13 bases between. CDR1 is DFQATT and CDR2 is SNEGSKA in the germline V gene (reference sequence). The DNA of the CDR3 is TGCAGTGCTAGAGGTCTAGCTGGAGTCTCTGGGGCCAACGTCCTGACTTTC. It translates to CSARGLAGVSGANVLTF.

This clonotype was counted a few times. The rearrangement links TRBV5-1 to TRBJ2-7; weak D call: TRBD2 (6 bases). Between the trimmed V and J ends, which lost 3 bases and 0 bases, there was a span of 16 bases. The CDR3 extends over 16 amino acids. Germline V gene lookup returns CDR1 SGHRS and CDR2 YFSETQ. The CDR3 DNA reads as TGCGCCAGCAGCTCTGGGCCCGCCGGGAGCTCCTACGAGCAGTACTTC. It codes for CASSSGPAGSSYEQYF.

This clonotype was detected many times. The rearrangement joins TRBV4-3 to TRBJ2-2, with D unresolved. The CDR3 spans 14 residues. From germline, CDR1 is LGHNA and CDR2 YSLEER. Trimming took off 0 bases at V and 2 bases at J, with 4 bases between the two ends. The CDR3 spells CASSQDGNTGELFF. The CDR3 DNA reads TGCGCCAGCAGCCAAGATGGTAACACCGGGGAGCTGTTTTTT.

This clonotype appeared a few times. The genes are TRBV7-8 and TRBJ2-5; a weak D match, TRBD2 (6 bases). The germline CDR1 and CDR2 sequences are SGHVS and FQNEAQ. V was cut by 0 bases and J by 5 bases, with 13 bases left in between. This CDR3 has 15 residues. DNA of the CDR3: TGTGCCAGCAGCTTAGCGCGGTTTGGAGGGGAGACCCAGTACTTC. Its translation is CASSLARFGGETQYF. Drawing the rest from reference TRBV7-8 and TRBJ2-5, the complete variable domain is GAGVSQSPRYKVAKRGQDVALRCDPISGHVSLFWYQQALGQGPEFLTYFQNEAQLDKSGLPSDRFFAERPEGSVSTLKIQRTQQEDSAVYLCASSLARFGGETQYFGPGTRLLVL.

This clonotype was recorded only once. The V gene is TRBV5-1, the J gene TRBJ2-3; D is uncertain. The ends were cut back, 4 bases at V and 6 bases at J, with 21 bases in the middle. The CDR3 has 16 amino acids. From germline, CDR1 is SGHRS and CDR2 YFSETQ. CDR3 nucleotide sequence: TGCGCCAGCAGCCCCGCCCCAGGCCGGTTGCGCGATACGCAGTATTTT. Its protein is CASSPAPGRLRDTQYF. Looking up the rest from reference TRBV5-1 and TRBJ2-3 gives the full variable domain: KAGVTQTPRYLIKTRGQQVTLSCSPISGHRSVSWYQQTPGQGLQFLFEYFSETQRNKGNFPGRFSGRQFSNSRSEMNVSTLELGDSALYLCASSPAPGRLRDTQYFGPGTRLTVL.

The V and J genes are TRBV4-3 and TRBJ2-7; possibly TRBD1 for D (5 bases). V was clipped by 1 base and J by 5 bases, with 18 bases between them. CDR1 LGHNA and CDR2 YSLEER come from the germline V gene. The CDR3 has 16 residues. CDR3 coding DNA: TGCGCCAGCAGCCAAGTGTGGAATGGACAAGGTAACGAGCAGTACTTC. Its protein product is CASSQVWNGQGNEQYF.

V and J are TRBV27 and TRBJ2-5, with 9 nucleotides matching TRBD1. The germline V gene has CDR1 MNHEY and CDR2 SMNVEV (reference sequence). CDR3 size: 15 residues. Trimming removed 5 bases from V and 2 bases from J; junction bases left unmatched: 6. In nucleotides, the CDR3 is TGTGCCAGCAGTGCCCACAGGGGGCGTCAAGAGACCCAGTACTTC. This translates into CASSAHRGRQETQYF.

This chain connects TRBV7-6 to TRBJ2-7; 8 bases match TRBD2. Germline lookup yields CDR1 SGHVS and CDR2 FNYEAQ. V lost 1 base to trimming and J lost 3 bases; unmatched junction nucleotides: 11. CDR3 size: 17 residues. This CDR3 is CASSLEAPSGFLYEQYF. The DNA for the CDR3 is TGTGCCAGCAGCTTAGAAGCTCCTAGCGGGTTTCTCTACGAGCAGTACTTC.

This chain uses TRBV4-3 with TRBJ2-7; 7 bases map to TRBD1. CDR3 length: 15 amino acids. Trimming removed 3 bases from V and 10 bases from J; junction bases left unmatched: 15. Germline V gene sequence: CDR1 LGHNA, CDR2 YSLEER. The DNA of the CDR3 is TGCGCCAGCAGCCAGTGGACAGGCGTTTTCACGGGCCAGTACTTC. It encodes CASSQWTGVFTGQYF.

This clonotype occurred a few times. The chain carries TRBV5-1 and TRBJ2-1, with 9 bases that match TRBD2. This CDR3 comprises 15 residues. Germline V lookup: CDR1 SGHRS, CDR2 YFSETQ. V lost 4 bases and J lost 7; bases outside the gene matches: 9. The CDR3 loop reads CASSLQAGGMNEQFF. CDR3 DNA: TGCGCCAGCAGCCTGCAAGCGGGGGGAATGAATGAGCAGTTCTTC.

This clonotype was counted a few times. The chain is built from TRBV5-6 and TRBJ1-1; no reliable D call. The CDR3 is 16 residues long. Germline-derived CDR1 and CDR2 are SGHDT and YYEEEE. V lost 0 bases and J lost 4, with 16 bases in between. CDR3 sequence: CASSLGPIRGGTEAFF. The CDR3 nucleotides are TGTGCCAGCAGCTTGGGCCCCATCCGGGGAGGCACTGAAGCTTTCTTT.

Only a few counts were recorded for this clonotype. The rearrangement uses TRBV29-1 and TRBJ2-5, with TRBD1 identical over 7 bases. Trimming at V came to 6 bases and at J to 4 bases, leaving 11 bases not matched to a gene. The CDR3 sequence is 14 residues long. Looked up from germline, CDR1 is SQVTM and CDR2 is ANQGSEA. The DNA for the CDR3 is TGCAGCGTGCGAGGGGGCTCAGGTATAGAGACCCAGTACTTC. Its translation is CSVRGGSGIETQYF.

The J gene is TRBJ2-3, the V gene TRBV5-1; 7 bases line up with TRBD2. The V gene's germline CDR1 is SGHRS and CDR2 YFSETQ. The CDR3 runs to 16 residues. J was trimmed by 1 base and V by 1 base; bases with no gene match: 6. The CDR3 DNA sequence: TGCGCCAGCAGCTTGCTTTCTGGGAGGGGCACAGATACGCAGTATTTT. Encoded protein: CASSLLSGRGTDTQYF.

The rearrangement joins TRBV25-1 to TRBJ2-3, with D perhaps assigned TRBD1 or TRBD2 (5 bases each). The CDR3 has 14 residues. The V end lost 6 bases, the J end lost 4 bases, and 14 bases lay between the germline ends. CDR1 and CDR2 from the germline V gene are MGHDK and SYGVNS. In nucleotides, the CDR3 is TGTGCCAGCAGCGGGGACGGGCGGGCAGATACGCAGTATTTT. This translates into CASSGDGRADTQYF. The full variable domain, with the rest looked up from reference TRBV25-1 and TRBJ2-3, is EADIYQTPRYLVIGTGKKITLECSQTMGHDKMYWYQQDPGMELHLIHYSYGVNSTEKGDLSSESTVSRIRTEHFPLTLESARPSHTSQYLCASSGDGRADTQYFGPGTRLTVL.

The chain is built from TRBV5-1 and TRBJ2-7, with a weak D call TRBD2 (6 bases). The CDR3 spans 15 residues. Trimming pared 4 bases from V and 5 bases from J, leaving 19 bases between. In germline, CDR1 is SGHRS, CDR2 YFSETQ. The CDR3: CASSRRGPGLDEQYF. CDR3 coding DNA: TGCGCCAGCAGCCGGCGGGGACCCGGTTTGGACGAGCAGTACTTC.

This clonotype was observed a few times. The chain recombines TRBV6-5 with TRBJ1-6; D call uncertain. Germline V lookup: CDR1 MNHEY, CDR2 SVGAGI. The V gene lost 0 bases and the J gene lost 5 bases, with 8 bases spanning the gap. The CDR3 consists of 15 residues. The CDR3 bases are TGTGCCAGCAGTTACTCCGGACCAAATAATTCACCCCTCCACTTT. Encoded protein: CASSYSGPNNSPLHF.

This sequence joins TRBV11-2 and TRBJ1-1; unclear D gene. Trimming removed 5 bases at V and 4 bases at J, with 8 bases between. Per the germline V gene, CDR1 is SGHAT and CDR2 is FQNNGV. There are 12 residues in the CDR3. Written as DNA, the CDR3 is TGTGCCAGCAGCCGCGCGGCCACTGAAGCTTTCTTT. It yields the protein CASSRAATEAFF.

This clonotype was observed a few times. CDR3 coding DNA: TGTGCCAGCAGTGACAGGCTCAATGAGCAGTTCTTC. Amino acids: CASSDRLNEQFF. This chain links TRBV28 with TRBJ2-1; weak D call: TRBD1 (6 bases). Trimming shortened V by 5 bases and J by 6 bases, and 8 bases separated the two germline ends. Germline CDR1 and CDR2: MDHEN and SYDVKM. This CDR3 is built from 12 residues.

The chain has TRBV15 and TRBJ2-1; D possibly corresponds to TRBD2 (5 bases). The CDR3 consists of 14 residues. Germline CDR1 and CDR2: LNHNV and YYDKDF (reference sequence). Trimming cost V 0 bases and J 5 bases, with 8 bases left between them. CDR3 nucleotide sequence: TGTGCCACCAGCAGAGATGGACTCCACAATGAGCAGTTCTTC. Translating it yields CATSRDGLHNEQFF.

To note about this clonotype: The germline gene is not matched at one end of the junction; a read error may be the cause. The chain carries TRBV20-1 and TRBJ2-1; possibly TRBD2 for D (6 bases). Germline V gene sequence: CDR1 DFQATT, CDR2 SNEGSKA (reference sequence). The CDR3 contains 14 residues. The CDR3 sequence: CSARVAGLGNEQFF. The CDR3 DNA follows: TGCAGTGCCAGAGTGGCGGGACTGGGGAATGAGCAGTTCTTC.

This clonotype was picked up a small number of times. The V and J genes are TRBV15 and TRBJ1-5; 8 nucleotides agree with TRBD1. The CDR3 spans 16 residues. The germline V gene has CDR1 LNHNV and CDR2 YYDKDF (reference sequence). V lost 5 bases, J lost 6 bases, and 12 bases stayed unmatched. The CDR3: CATSPLGRGLIQPQHF. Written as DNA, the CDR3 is TGTGCCACCAGCCCCCTAGGCAGGGGGCTTATTCAGCCCCAGCATTTT. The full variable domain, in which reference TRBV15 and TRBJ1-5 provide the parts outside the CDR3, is DAMVIQNPRYQVTQFGKPVTLSCSQTLNHNVMYWYQQKSSQAPKLLFHYYDKDFNNEADTPDNFQSRRPNTSFCFLDIRSPGLGDTAMYLCATSPLGRGLIQPQHFGDGTRLSIL.